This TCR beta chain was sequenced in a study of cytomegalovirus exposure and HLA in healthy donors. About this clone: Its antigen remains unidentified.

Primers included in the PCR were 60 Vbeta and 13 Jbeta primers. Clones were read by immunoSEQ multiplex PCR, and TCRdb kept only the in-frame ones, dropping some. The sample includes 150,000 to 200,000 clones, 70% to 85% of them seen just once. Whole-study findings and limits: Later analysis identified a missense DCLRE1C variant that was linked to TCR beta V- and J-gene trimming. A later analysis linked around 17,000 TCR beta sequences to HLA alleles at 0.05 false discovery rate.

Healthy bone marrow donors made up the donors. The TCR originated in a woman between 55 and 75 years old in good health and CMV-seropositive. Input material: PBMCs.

The CDR3 DNA follows: TGTGCCAGCAGTTTCCGGGGTTACGAGCAGTACTTC. Its protein product is CASSFRGYEQYF. The chain uses TRBV27 and TRBJ2-7, with a tentative D call TRBD2 (5 bases). V gave up 3 bases and J gave up 4 bases, with 7 bases separating them. Looked up from germline, CDR1 is MNHEY and CDR2 is SMNVEV (reference sequence). There are 12 residues in the CDR3.